This T cell receptor beta chain originates from a study of OX40 agonist ivuxolimab in advanced cancers. Across the whole study: The study gave patients intravenous ivuxolimab at 0.01 to 10 mg/kg every 2 weeks. Antecedent anti-PD-1, anti-PD-L1 or anti-CTLA-4 therapy was permissible, with about 40% having received some.

The assay was immunoSEQ multiplex PCR, and TCRdb's table has in-frame clones only and misses some. The profile shows 82,000 or so clones, around 90% of them singletons. Trimming removed 6 bases from V and 0 bases from J; junction bases left unmatched: 7. Germline V lookup: CDR1 MDHEN, CDR2 SYDVKM. This CDR3 has 15 amino acids. Samples were taken at baseline and on day 1 of cycles 4 and 7. The clonotype comes from an adult with an advanced solid tumor such as melanoma, head and neck, liver or kidney cancer. The sequenced sample was CD4+ or CD8+ T cells sorted from blood, obtained in a trial of the OX40 agonist ivuxolimab. J is TRBJ1-2 and V is TRBV28, with TRBD1 matching over 7 bases. As DNA, the CDR3 is TGTGCCAGCAGCTCATACAGGGGAGCTAACTATGGCTACACCTTC. Translating it yields CASSSYRGANYGYTF.